The 6 T cell receptor beta chains listed next were all sequenced from one sample in a study of blood T cell repertoires in COVID-19. The data were produced by immunoSEQ multiplex PCR, yet TCRdb's version contains in-frame clones alone and is incomplete. The sample has fewer than 60,000 clones, 70% to 85% seen once. The specimen was peripheral blood. The receptors stem from a man in his 70s with acute or convalescent COVID-19.

The chain links TRBV18 to TRBJ1-1; a possible D gene is TRBD1 (5 bases). V gave up 0 bases and J gave up 1 base, with 9 bases separating them. The CDR3 consists of 15 residues. CDR1 and CDR2 from the germline V gene are KGHSH and LQKENI. The CDR3 DNA sequence: TGTGCCAGCTCACCACCGGGTGGGGCGAACACTGAAGCTTTCTTT. Translated: CASSPPGGANTEAFF. The full variable domain, its missing parts supplied by reference TRBV18 and TRBJ1-1, is NAGVMQNPRHLVRRRGQEARLRCSPMKGHSHVYWYRQLPEEGLKFMVYLQKENIIDESGMPKERFSAEFPKEGPSILRIQQVVRGDSAAYFCASSPPGGANTEAFFGQGTRLTVV.

The CDR3 region has the DNA TGCGCCAGCAGCCAAGAACAGACAGATGTCGGGTCCCAGTACTTC. Encoded protein: CASSQEQTDVGSQYF. The V and J genes are TRBV4-3 and TRBJ2-5, with D tentatively TRBD1 (5 bases). V lost 0 bases and J 9 bases, leaving 17 bases between the germline ends. The CDR3 is made up of 15 amino acids. CDR1 LGHNA and CDR2 YSLEER come from the germline V gene.

The CDR3 spells CASSSRQGAEEQYF. The CDR3 DNA reads TGTGCCAGCAGCTCCCGACAGGGGGCGGAGGAGCAGTACTTC. The V call is TRBV7-2, the J call TRBJ2-7, with TRBD1 matching over 10 bases. CDR3 length equals 14 residues. Germline CDR1 reads SGHTA; CDR2 reads FQGNSA. V shed 4 bases, J shed 7 bases, and the junction held 7 bases outside the gene matches.

This clone was seen only a few times. V and J are TRBV7-2 and TRBJ2-4; 11 nucleotides line up with TRBD2. V gave up 3 bases and J gave up 1 base; unmatched junction bases: 5. Germline CDR1 reads SGHTA; CDR2 reads FQGNSA. CDR3 length: 17 residues. CDR3 protein: CASSFVAGGMAKNIQYF. The CDR3, as DNA: TGTGCCAGCAGCTTTGTAGCGGGAGGGATGGCCAAAAACATTCAGTACTTC.

This clone was observed a few times. J is TRBJ1-1 and V is TRBV10-2; 7 nucleotides agree with TRBD1. CDR1 and CDR2 from the germline V gene are WSHSY and SAAADI. The CDR3 is 15 residues long. J lost 2 bases, V lost 2 bases, and 5 bases had no gene match. The CDR3 DNA is TGCGCCAGCAGTGAGCGGGACAGAAGTAACACTGAAGCTTTCTTT. Its translation is CASSERDRSNTEAFF.

The V call is TRBV5-1, the J call TRBJ1-3, with 9 bases that match TRBD1. The J segment lost 7 bases and the V segment lost 2 bases, leaving 7 bases of the junction unmatched. CDR3 length: 15 amino acids. CDR1 and CDR2 (germline): SGHRS, YFSETQ. The CDR3 coding sequence is TGCGCCAGCAGCTTAACAGGGGGCCTTTCGAACACCATATATTTT. This encodes CASSLTGGLSNTIYF.